This T cell receptor beta chain was found in a study of T cell changes during pregnancy in multiple sclerosis. The table came from immunoSEQ multiplex PCR; TCRdb's copy has only in-frame clones and leaves some out. The table shows over 30,000 clones, with roughly nine tenths occurring only once. This CDR3 is 17 amino acids long. The source of this sequence is a female donor with multiple sclerosis, enrolled in a pregnancy study. Sequenced material: CD4+ T cells from peripheral blood mononuclear cells, taken in the third trimester of pregnancy. V usage is TRBV21-1 and J usage is TRBJ1-4; TRBD1, the table's D call, was not compared with the DNA. TRBV21-1 is deemed a pseudogene. This CDR3 reads CASSKVEGGQLNEKLFF. The CDR3 region has the DNA TGTGCCAGCAGCAAAGTCGAAGGAGGACAGCTTAATGAAAAACTGTTTTTT.